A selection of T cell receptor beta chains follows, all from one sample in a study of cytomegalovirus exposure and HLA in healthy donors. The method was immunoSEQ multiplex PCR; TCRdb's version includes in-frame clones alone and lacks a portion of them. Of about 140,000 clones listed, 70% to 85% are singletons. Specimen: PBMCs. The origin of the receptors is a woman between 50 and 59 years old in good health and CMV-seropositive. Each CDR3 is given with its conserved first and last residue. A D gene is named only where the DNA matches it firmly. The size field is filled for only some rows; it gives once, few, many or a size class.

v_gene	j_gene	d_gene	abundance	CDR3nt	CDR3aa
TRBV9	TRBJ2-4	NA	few	TGTGCCAGCAGCGTCGGCGGAGTTGGGTCCAAAAACATTCAGTACTTC	CASSVGGVGSKNIQYF
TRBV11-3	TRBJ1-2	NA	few	TGTGCCAGCAGCCCGGGGGAGGCCAACTATGGCTACACCTTC	CASSPGEANYGYTF
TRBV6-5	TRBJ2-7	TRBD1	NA	TGTGCCAGCAGTTCCCCCGGGACAGGCCTCTACGAGCAGTACTTC	CASSSPGTGLYEQYF
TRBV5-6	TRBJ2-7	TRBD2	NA	TGTGCCAGCAGCTTGGGACTAGCGGCGCCCTCCTACGAGCAGTACTTC	CASSLGLAAPSYEQYF
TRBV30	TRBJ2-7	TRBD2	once	TGTGCCTGGAGCCCCATGGGCGGAGGACTAGCGGGGTGGCCCTCCTACGAGCAGTACTTC	CAWSPMGGGLAGWPSYEQYF
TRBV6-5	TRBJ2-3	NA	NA	TGTGCCAGCTCAGGGGTAACAGATACGCAGTATTTT	CASSGVTDTQYF
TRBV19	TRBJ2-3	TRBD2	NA	TGTGCCAGTAGTATTGGAAGCGGGGGGCCAGATACGCAGTATTTT	CASSIGSGGPDTQYF
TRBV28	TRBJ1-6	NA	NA	TGTGCCAGCAGTTTCGGGCAGGGACTACGACCCCTCCACTTT	CASSFGQGLRPLHF
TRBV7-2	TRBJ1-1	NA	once	TGTGCCAGCAGGAACCCAGGCAACACTGAAGCTTTCTTT	CASRNPGNTEAFF
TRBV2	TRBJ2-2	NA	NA	TGTGCCAGCAGTGGGTTTAGCAGCGTATCCACCGGGGAGCTGTTTTTT	CASSGFSSVSTGELFF
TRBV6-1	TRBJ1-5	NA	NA	TGTGCCAGCAGTGAAAACAGATATAGCAATCAGCCCCAGCATTTT	CASSENRYSNQPQHF
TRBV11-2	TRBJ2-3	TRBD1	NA	TGTGCCAGCAGCCCGACAGGGGGCCGAACAGATACGCAGTATTTT	CASSPTGGRTDTQYF
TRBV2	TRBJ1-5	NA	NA	TGTGCCAGCAGTGAAGCGGTTACCCAGGGGCAGCCCCAGCATTTT	CASSEAVTQGQPQHF